The subject of this entry is one T cell receptor beta chain. Trimming cost V 3 bases and J 8 bases, with 10 bases left between them. CDR1 and CDR2 (germline): KGHSH, LQKENI. The length of the CDR3 is 13 residues. These data are taken from a study of blood T cell repertoires in COVID-19. Study-level information: Researchers got acute and convalescent COVID-19 samples from the United States, Italy and Spain. T cells, B-cell-depleted T cells, or PBMCs supplied cDNA or gDNA.

Per the authors' pipeline: Scientists estimated how many nucleated cells there were by amplifying reference gene primers. Sequencing used immunoSEQ multiplex PCR; TCRdb keeps in-frame clones, though not all of them. The V and J calls and the clone size are those of that table, but D and trimming were determined from the DNA. The repertoire has some 120,000 clones, roughly 86% of them found once; the top ten carry about 17%. This receptor was obtained from a woman aged 50 to 60 who had recovered from COVID-19. Sequencing was done on a sample of peripheral blood. The rearrangement joins TRBV18 to TRBJ1-4, with D unclear. As DNA, the CDR3 is TGTGCCAGCTCACCGGTACGGTTGGAAAAACTGTTTTTT. Residues: CASSPVRLEKLFF.